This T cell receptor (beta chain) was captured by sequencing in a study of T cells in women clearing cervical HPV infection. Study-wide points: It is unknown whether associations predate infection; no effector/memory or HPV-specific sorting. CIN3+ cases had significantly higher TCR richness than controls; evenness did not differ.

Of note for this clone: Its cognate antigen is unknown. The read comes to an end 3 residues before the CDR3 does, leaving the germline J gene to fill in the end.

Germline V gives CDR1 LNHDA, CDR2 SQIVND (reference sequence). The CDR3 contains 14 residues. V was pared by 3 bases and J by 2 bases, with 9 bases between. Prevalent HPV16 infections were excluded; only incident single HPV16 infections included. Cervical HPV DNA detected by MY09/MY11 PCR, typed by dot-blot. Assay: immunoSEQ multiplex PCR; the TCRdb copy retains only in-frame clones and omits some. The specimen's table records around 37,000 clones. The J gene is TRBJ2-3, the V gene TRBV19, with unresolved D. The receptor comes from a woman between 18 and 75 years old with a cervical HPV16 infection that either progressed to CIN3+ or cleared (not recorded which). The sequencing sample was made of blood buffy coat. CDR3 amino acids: CASSISRPTDTQYF. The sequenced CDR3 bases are TGTGCCAGTAGTATTTCGAGGCCCACAGATACG.